This T cell receptor (beta chain) is from a study of cytomegalovirus exposure and HLA in healthy donors. Per the germline V gene, CDR1 is LNHDA and CDR2 is SQIVND (reference sequence). The V gene lost 5 bases and the J gene lost 6 bases, with 29 bases spanning the gap. CDR3 length: 18 residues. Here immunoSEQ multiplex PCR was the method, and the copy in TCRdb shows in-frame clones only, minus some. The table includes about 330,000 clones, approximately 90% detected once. The sample was PBMCs. This receptor was obtained from a woman in her twenties or thirties in good health and CMV-seropositive. The genes are TRBV19 and TRBJ2-7; possible D gene TRBD2, 6 bases. CDR3 region: CASSRGRSGGTDLREQYF. The CDR3 DNA sequence: TGTGCCAGTAGTCGGGGTCGATCGGGCGGGACGGACCTACGCGAGCAGTACTTC.